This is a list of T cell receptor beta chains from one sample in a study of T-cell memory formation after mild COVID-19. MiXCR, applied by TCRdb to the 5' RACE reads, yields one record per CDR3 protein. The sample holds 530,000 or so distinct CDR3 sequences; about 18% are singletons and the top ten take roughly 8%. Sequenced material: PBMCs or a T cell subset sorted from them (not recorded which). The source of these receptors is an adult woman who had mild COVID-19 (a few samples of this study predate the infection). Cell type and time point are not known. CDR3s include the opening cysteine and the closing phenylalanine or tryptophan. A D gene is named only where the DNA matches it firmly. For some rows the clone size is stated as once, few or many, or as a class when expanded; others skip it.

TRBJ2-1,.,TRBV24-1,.,CATMGPSYNEQFF,TGTGCCACCATGGGGCCTTCCTACAATGAGCAGTTCTTC
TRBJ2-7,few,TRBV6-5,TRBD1,CASSYTGTGGDEQYF,TGTGCCAGCAGTTACACGGGGACAGGGGGCGACGAGCAGTACTTC
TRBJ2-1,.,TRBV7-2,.,CASSLGHLSYNEQFF,TGTGCCAGCAGCTTGGGACACCTCTCCTACAATGAGCAGTTCTTC
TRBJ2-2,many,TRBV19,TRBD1,CASSSTGGIGGELFF,TGTGCCAGTAGTTCTACAGGGGGAATCGGCGGGGAGCTGTTTTTT
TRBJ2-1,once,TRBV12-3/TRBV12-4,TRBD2,CANAGREGRVGEQFF,TGTGCCAATGCGGGCCGGGAGGGCCGGGTCGGTGAGCAGTTCTTC
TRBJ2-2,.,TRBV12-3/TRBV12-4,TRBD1,CASTPDRGFNTGELFF,TGTGCCAGCACCCCAGACAGGGGGTTCAACACCGGGGAGCTGTTTTTT
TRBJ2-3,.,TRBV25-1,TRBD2,CASSRLAGGATDTQYF,TGTGCCAGCAGTAGACTAGCGGGGGGGGCCACAGATACGCAGTATTTT
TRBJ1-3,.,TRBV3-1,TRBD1,CASSPRDRNSGNTIYF,TGTGCCAGCAGCCCCCGGGACAGAAACTCTGGAAACACCATATATTTT
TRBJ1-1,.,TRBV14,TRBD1,CASSQVTGGNTEAFF,TGTGCCAGCAGCCAAGTCACAGGGGGGAACACTGAAGCTTTCTTT
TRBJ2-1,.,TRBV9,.,CASSVGGEPYNEQFF,TGTGCCAGCAGCGTTGGCGGGGAGCCTTACAATGAGCAGTTCTTC
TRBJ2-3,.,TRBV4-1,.,CASSQDGLADTQYF,TGCGCCAGCAGCCAAGATGGCCTCGCGGATACGCAGTATTTT
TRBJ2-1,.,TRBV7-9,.,CASPLEAHDNEQFF,TGTGCCAGCCCCTTAGAGGCCCATGACAATGAGCAGTTCTTC
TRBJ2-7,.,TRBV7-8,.,CASSSPTEGPLYEQYF,TGTGCCAGCAGCTCCCCCACTGAGGGTCCCCTCTACGAGCAGTACTTC
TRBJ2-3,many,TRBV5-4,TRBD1,CASSLGTGGTDTQYF,TGTGCCAGCAGCTTAGGGACAGGGGGCACAGATACGCAGTATTTT
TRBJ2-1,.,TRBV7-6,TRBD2,CASSRGAGAAYNEQFF,TGTGCCAGCAGCCGCGGGGCGGGAGCAGCCTACAATGAGCAGTTCTTC
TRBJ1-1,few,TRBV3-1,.,CASSPLARFGMKVVEAFF,TGTGCCAGCAGCCCACTAGCCCGTTTCGGGATGAAGGTGGTTGAAGCTTTCTTT
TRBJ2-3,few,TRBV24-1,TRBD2,CATSDFSAGGRDTQYF,TGTGCCACCAGTGATTTTTCAGCGGGGGGCCGGGATACGCAGTATTTT
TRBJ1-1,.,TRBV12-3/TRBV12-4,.,CASSSADWATEAFF,TGTGCCAGCAGTTCCGCGGACTGGGCCACTGAAGCTTTCTTT
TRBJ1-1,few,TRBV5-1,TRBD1,CASLTGTGNTEAFF,TGCGCCAGCCTCACCGGGACAGGGAACACTGAAGCTTTCTTT
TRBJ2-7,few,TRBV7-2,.,CASSYFSRGLGSSYEQYF,TGTGCCAGCAGCTACTTCTCGCGGGGCTTAGGCAGCTCCTACGAGCAGTACTTC
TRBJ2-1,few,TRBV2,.,CASSIGLSHNEQFF,TGTGCCAGCAGTATAGGACTAAGCCACAATGAGCAGTTCTTC
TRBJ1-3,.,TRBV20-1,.,CSARDLTHSGNTIYF,TGCAGTGCTAGAGATCTTACCCACTCTGGAAACACCATATATTTT
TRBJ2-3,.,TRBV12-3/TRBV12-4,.,CASSLRAQTPDTQYF,TGTGCCAGCAGTTTACGGGCCCAAACGCCAGATACGCAGTATTTT
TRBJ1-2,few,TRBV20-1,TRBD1,CSVETGNLVYGYTF,TGCAGTGTAGAGACAGGGAATTTAGTCTATGGCTACACCTTC